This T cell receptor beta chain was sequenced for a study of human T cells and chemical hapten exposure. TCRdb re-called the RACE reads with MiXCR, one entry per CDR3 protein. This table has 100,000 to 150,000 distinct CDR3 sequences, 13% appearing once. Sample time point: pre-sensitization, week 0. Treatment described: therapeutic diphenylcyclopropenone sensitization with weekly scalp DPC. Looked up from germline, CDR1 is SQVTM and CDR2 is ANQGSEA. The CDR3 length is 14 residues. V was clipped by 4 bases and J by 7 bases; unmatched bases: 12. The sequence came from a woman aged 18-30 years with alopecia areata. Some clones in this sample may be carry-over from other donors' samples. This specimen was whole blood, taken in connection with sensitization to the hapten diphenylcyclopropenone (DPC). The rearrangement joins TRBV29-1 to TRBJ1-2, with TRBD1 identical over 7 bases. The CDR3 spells CSVGLGQSPVGYTF. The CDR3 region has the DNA TGCAGCGTTGGTTTGGGACAGTCGCCTGTTGGCTACACCTTC. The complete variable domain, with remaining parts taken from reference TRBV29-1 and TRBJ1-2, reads SAVISQKPSRDICQRGTSLTIQCQVDSQVTMMFWYRQQPGQSLTLIATANQGSEATYESGFVIDKFPISRPNLTFSTLTVSNMSPEDSSIYLCSVGLGQSPVGYTFGSGTRLTVV.